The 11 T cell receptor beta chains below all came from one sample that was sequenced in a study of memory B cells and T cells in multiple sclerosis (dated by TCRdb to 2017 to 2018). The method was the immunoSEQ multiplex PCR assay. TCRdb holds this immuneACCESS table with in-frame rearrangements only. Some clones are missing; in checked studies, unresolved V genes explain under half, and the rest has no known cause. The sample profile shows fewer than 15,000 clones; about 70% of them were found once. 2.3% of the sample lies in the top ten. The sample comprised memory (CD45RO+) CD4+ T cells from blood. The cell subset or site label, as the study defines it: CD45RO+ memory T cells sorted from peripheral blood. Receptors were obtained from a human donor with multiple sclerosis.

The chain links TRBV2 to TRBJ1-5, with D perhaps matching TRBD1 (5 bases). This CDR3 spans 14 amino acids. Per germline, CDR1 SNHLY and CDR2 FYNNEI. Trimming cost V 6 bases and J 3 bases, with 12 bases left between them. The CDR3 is CASRGGNPNQPQHF. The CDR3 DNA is TGTGCCAGCAGGGGGGGGAACCCCAATCAGCCCCAGCATTTT.

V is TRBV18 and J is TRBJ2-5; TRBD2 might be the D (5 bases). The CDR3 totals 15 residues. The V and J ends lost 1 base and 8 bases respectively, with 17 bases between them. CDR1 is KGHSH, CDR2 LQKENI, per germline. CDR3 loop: CASSPLTADGNTQYF. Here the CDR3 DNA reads TGTGCCAGCTCACCACTCACAGCGGATGGGAATACCCAGTACTTC.

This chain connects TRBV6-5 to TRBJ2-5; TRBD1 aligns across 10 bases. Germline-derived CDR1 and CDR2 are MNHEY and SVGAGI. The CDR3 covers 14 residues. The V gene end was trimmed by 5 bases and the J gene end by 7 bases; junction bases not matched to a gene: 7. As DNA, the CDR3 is TGTGCCAGCAGTCACCAAAGACAGGGGGCGACCCAGTACTTC. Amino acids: CASSHQRQGATQYF.

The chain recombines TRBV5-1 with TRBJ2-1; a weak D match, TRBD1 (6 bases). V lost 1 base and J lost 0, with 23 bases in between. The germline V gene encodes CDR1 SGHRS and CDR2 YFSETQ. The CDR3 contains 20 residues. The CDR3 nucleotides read TGCGCCAGCAGCTTGTGGCACAATGAGGGACACCCGAGCTCCTACAATGAGCAGTTCTTC. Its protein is CASSLWHNEGHPSSYNEQFF.

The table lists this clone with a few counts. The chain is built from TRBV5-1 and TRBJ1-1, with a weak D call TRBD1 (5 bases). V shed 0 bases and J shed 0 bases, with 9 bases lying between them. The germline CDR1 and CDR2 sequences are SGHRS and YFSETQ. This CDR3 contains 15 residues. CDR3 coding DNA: TGCGCCAGCAGCTTGGTAGCAGGGATGAACACTGAAGCTTTCTTT. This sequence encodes CASSLVAGMNTEAFF.

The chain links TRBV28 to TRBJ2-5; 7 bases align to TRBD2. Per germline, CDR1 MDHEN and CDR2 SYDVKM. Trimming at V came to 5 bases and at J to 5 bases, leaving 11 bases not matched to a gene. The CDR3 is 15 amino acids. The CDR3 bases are TGTGCCAGCAGTACAGCGGGGTACAACAAGGAGACCCAGTACTTC. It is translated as CASSTAGYNKETQYF.

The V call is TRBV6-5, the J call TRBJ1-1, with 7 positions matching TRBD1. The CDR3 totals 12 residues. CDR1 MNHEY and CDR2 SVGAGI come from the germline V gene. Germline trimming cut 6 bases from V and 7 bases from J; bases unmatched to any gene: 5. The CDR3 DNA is TGTGCCAGCAGGTGGACAGGCGGTGAAGCTTTCTTT. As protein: CASRWTGGEAFF.

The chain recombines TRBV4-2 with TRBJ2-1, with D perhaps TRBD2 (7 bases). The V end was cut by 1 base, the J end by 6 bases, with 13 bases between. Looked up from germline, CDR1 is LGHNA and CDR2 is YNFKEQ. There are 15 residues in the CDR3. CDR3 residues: CASSQAGGPLNEQFF. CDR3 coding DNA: TGTGCCAGCAGCCAAGCGGGGGGCCCCCTCAATGAGCAGTTCTTC.

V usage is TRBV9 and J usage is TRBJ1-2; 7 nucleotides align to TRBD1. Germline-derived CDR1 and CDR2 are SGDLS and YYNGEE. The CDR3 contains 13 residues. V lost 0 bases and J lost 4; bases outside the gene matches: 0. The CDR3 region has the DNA TGTGCCAGCAGCGTAGGACAGGGCTATGGCTACACCTTC. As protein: CASSVGQGYGYTF. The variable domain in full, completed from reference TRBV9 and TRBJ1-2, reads DSGVTQTPKHLITATGQRVTLRCSPRSGDLSVYWYQQSLDQGLQFLIQYYNGEERAKGNILERFSAQQFPDLHSELNLSSLELGDSALYFCASSVGQGYGYTFGSGTRLTVV.

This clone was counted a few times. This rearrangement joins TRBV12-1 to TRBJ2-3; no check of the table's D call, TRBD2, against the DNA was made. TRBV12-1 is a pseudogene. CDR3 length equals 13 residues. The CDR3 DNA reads TGTGCCAGCTCCAAGAGAAGCACAGATACGCAGTATTTT. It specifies CASSKRSTDTQYF.

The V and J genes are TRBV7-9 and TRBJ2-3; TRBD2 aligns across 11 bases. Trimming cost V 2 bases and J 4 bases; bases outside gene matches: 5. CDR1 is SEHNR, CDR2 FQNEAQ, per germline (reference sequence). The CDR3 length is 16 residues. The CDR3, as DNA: TGTGCCAGCAGCTTATTAGCGGGGGGGCCATCAGATACGCAGTATTTT. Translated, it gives CASSLLAGGPSDTQYF.